The TCR beta chain under discussion was sequenced for a study of PD-L1 blockade in urothelial cancer. Each PCR received spiked synthetic TCR analog templates. Profiling relied on immunoSEQ multiplex PCR, and the TCRdb table lists in-frame clones only, not all of them. The repertoire holds approximately 52,000 clones, 85% to 90% seen once, with approximately 14% in the top ten. Time point indicated: pretreatment peripheral blood. After removal of 5 bases from V and 8 bases from J, the junction contained 10 bases not matched to a gene. This CDR3 spans 15 amino acids. From germline, CDR1 is LNHDA and CDR2 SQIVND (reference sequence).

This clonotype was sampled from a man between 70 and 80 years old with urothelial cancer. Here the sequenced sample was PBMCs, taken around atezolizumab (anti-PD-L1) treatment. The V gene is TRBV19, the J gene TRBJ1-4, with TRBD1 matching over 8 bases. CDR3 bases: TGTGCCAGTAGTCCATTCCGGACAGGGCGCGAAAAACTGTTTTTT. It is translated as CASSPFRTGREKLFF.